Listed here are 4 T cell receptor beta chains from one sample, sequenced in a study of early T cells in non-severe SARS-CoV-2 infection. TCRdb ran MiXCR on the 5' RACE reads and lists one entry per CDR3 protein. The sample includes some 60,000 distinct CDR3 sequences, about 8.9% seen only once; the top ten take under 20%. Material: whole blood. These receptor sequences come from an adult who was a healthcare worker with PCR-confirmed SARS-CoV-2 infection or an uninfected control (not recorded which).

This clonotype has ten or more counts. The rearrangement links TRBV28 to TRBJ2-1, with 7 bases identical to TRBD2. The junction had 10 bases not matched to a gene; V was cut back by 6 bases and J by 2 bases. Looked up from germline, CDR1 is MDHEN and CDR2 is SYDVKM. This CDR3 spans 16 amino acids. This CDR3 is CASSRGGRRAYNEQFF. CDR3 DNA sequence: TGTGCCAGCAGCCGGGGAGGGAGACGGGCCTACAATGAGCAGTTCTTC. The whole variable domain, remainder taken from reference TRBV28 and TRBJ2-1, is DVKVTQSSRYLVKRTGEKVFLECVQDMDHENMFWYRQDPGLGLRLIYFSYDVKMKEKGDIPEGYSVSREKKERFSLILESASTNQTSMYLCASSRGGRRAYNEQFFGPGTRLTVL.

The chain is built from TRBV9 and TRBJ2-2; TRBD1 matches 9 bases. The CDR3 totals 18 residues. J lost 6 bases, V lost 1 base, and 13 bases had no gene match. Germline V CDR1 and CDR2: SGDLS, YYNGEE. CDR3 DNA sequence: TGTGCCAGCAGCGTAAGAGGCCGGACAGGGGTGTTGCCCGGGGAGCTGTTTTTT. Protein sequence: CASSVRGRTGVLPGELFF.

This clonotype was detected many times. The chain uses TRBV7-2 and TRBJ2-7; D possibly corresponds to TRBD2 (6 bases). The CDR3 has 16 amino acids. Germline V gene data show CDR1 as SGHTA and CDR2 as FQGNSA. Trimming left V 4 bases short and J 0 bases short, with 16 bases between. The CDR3 coding sequence is TGTGCCAGCAGCTCCCCCGGGGGTGGGAGCTCCTACGAGCAGTACTTC. This encodes CASSSPGGGSSYEQYF.

The table lists this clonotype with many counts. The chain carries TRBV18 and TRBJ1-6, with no clear D. The V and J ends lost 2 bases and 0 bases respectively, with 5 bases between them. The CDR3 extends over 15 amino acids. Germline values: CDR1 KGHSH, CDR2 LQKENI. CDR3 in amino acids: CASSPVSSYNSPLHF. The CDR3 DNA reads as TGTGCCAGCTCACCAGTGAGCTCCTATAATTCACCCCTCCACTTT.